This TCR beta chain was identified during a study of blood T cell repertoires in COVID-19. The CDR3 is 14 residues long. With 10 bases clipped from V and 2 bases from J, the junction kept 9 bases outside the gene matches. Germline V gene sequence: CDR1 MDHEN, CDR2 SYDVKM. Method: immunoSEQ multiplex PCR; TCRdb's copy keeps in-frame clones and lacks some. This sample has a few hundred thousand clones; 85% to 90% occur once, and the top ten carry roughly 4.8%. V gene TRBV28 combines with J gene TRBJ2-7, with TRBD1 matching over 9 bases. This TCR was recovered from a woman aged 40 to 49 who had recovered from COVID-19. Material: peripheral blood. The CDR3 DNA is TGTGCCACTATGACCGGGACAGGGACCTACGAGCAGTACTTC. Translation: CATMTGTGTYEQYF.